This T cell receptor (beta chain) was documented in a study of T cell responses to AZD1222 COVID-19 vaccine. Assay: immunoSEQ multiplex PCR; the TCRdb copy retains only in-frame clones and omits some. The table has 80,000 or so clones, roughly 80% seen once. Findings of the study overall: Spike as a whole was targeted by vaccine-associated CD4 TCRs, dominant at 160-218 and 743-854.

As for this clone: Its specificity is unknown.

This CDR3 is built from 16 residues. Germline-derived CDR1 and CDR2 are SGHRS and YFSETQ. The J segment lost 5 bases and the V segment lost 2 bases, leaving 9 bases of the junction unmatched. This sequence originates from an adult who received the MenACWY meningococcal vaccine as a control. This specimen consisted of peripheral blood, obtained 28 days after the second dose of the MenACWY control vaccine. V gene TRBV5-1 combines with J gene TRBJ2-5; 10 bases fit TRBD2. The CDR3 protein is CASSFGLAGARETQYF. Written as DNA, the CDR3 is TGCGCCAGCAGCTTCGGGCTAGCGGGGGCGAGGGAGACCCAGTACTTC.